This TCR beta chain was identified during a study of T cells in Graves' hyperthyroidism and ophthalmopathy. Ten or more counts support this clonotype. Its antigen is not known. Trimming cost V 3 bases and J 3 bases, with 8 bases left between them. CDR3 length: 13 residues. Study-level findings and limits: Blood also showed most of the thyroid clonotypes that were expanded above 0.001.

From RNA transcripts, TCR beta CDR3 regions were amplified. Primed by the HTBI set, a first-round RT-PCR was run on the TCR CDR3. MiXCR was run by TCRdb on the multiplex PCR reads, yielding one entry per CDR3 protein. The table lists 200,000 to 300,000 distinct CDR3 sequences, around 24% of them singletons. The diagnoses drew upon clinical symptoms, serum thyroxine and TRAb, thyroid ultrasound and orbital computed tomography. The chain employs TRBV12-3 or TRBV12-4 and TRBJ2-5; D unresolved. The source is a middle-aged woman with Graves' ophthalmopathy. Sequencing was done on a sample of blood. Here the CDR3 reads CASSFLQKETQYF. CDR3 coding DNA: TGTGCCAGCAGTTTTCTGCAGAAAGAGACCCAGTACTTC.